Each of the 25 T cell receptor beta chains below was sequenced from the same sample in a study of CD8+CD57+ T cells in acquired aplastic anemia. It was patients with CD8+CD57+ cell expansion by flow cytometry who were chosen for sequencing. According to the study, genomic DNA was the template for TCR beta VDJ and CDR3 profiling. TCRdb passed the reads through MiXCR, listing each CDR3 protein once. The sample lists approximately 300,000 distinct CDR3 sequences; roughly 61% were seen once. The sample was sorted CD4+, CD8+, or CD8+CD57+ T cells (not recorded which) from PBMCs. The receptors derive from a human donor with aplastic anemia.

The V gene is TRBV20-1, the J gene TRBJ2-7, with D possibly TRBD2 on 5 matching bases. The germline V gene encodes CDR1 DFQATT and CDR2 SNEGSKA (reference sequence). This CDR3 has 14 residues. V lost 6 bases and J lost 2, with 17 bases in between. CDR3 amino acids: CSAGTDYPPYEQYF. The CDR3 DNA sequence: TGCAGTGCCGGCACAGACTATCCCCCCTACGAGCAGTACTTC.

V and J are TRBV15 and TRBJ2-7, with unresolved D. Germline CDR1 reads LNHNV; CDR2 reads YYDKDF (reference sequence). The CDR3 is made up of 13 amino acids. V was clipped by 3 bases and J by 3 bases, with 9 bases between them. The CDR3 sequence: CATSRGASYEQYF. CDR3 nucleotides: TGTGCCACCAGCAGGGGCGCGAGCTACGAGCAGTACTTC.

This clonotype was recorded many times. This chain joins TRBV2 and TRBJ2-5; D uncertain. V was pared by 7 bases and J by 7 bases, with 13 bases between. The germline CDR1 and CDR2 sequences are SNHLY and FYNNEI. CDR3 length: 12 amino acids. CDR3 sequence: CASTPFSRTQYF. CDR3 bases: TGTGCCAGCACTCCCTTCAGTAGGACCCAGTACTTC.

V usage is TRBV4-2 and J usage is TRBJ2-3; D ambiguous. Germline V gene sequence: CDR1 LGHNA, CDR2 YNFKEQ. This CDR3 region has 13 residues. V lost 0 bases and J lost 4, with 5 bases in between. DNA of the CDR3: TGTGCCAGCAGCCAAGAGGCGGCAGATACGCAGTATTTT. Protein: CASSQEAADTQYF.

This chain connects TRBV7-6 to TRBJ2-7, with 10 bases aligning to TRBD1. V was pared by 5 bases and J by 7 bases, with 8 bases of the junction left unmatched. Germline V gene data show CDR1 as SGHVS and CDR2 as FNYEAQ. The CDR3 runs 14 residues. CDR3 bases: TGTGCCAGCAGCACGACAGGGGGCAGGGATGAGCAGTACTTC. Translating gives CASSTTGGRDEQYF.

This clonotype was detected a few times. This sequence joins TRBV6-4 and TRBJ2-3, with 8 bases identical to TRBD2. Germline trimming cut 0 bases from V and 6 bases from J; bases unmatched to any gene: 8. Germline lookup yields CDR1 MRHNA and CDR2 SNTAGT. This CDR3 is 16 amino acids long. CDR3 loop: CASSDSPGGERDTQYF. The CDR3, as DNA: TGTGCCAGCAGTGACTCGCCCGGGGGGGAACGGGATACGCAGTATTTT.

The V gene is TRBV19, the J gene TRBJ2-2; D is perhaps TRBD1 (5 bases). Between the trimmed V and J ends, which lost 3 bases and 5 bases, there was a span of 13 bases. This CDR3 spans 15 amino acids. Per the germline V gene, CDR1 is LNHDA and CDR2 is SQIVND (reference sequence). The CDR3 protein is CASSMGGKGTGELFF. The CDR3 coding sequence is TGTGCCAGTAGTATGGGTGGCAAGGGGACCGGGGAGCTGTTTTTT.

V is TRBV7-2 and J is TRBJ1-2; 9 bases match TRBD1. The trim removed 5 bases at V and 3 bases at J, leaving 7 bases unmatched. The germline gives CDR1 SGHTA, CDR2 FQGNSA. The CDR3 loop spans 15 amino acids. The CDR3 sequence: CASSHRDREDYGYTF. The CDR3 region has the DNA TGTGCCAGCAGCCACCGGGACAGGGAGGACTATGGCTACACCTTC. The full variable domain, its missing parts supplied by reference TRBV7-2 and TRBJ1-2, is GAGVSQSPSNKVTEKGKDVELRCDPISGHTALYWYRQSLGQGLEFLIYFQGNSAPDKSGLPSDRFSAERTGGSVSTLTIQRTQQEDSAVYLCASSHRDREDYGYTFGSGTRLTVV.

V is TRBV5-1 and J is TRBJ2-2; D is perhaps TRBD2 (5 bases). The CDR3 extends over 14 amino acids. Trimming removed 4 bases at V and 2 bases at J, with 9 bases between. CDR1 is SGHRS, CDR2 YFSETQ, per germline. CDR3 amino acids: CASSGSGNTGELFF. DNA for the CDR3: TGCGCCAGCAGCGGAAGCGGTAACACCGGGGAGCTGTTTTTT.

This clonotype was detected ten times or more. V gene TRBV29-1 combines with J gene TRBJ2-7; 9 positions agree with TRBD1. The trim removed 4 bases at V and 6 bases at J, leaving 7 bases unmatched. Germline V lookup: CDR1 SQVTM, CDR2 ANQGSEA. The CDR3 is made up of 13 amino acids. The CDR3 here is CSVGDRVFGEQYF. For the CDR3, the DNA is TGCAGCGTTGGGGACAGGGTATTTGGCGAGCAGTACTTC.

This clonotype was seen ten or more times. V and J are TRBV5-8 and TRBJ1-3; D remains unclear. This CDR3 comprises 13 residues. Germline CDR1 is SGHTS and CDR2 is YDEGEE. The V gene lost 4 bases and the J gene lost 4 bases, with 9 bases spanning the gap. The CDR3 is CASSQRFGNTIYF. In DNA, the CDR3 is TGTGCCAGCAGCCAACGATTCGGAAACACCATATATTTT.

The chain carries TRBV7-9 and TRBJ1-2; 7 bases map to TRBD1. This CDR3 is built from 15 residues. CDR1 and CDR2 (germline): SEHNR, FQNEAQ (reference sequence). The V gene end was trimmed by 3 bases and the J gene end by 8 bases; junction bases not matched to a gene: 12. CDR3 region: CASSFIPQGTEGYTF. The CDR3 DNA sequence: TGTGCCAGCAGCTTCATCCCGCAGGGGACAGAGGGCTACACCTTC. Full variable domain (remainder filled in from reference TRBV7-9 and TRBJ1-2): DTGVSQNPRHKITKRGQNVTFRCDPISEHNRLYWYRQTLGQGPEFLTYFQNEAQLEKSRLLSDRFSAERPKGSFSTLEIQRTEQGDSAMYLCASSFIPQGTEGYTFGSGTRLTVV.

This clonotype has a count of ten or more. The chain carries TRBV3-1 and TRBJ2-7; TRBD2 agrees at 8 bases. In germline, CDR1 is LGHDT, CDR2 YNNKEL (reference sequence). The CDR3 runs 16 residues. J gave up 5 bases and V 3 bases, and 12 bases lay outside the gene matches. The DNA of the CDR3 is TGTGCCAGCAGCCAGCCCCCGGGAGGGCCTCTGCACGAGCAGTACTTC. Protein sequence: CASSQPPGGPLHEQYF.

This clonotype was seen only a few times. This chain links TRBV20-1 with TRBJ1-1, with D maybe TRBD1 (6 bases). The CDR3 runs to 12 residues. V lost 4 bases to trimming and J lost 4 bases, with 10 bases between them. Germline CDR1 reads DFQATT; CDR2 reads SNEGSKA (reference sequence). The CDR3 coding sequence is TGCAGTGCTATTCCAGGGGCCACTGAAGCTTTCTTT. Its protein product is CSAIPGATEAFF.

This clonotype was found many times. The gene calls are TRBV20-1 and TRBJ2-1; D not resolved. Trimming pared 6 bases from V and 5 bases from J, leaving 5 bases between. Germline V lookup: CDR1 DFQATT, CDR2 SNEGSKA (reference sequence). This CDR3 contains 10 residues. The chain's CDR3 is CSAGNNEQFF. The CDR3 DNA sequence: TGCAGTGCGGGTAACAATGAGCAGTTCTTC.

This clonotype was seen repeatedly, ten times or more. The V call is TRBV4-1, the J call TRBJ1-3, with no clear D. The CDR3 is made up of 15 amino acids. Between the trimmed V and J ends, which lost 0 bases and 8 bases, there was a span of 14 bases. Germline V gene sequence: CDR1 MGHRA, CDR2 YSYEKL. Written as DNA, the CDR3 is TGCGCCAGCAGCCAAGATCGGGCTTTTAGTGACACCATATATTTT. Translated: CASSQDRAFSDTIYF.

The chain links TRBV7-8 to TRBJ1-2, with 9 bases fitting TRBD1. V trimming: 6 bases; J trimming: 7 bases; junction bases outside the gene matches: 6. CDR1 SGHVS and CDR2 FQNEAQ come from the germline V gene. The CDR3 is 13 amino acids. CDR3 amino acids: CASSPQGARGYTF. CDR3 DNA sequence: TGTGCCAGCAGTCCACAGGGGGCGCGTGGCTACACCTTC.

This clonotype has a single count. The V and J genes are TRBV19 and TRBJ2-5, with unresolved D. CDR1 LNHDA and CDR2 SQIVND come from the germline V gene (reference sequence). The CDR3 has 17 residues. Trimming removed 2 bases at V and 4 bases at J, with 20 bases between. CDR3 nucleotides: TGTGCCAGTAGTATACGGAAGCAGCCTAACATCCCAGAGACCCAGTACTTC. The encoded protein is CASSIRKQPNIPETQYF.

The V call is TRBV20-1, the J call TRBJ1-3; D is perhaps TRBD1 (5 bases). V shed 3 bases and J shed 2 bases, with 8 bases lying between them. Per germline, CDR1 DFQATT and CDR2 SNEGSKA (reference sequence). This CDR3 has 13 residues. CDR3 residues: CSASRGAGNTIYF. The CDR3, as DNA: TGCAGTGCTAGCCGAGGGGCTGGAAACACCATATATTTT.

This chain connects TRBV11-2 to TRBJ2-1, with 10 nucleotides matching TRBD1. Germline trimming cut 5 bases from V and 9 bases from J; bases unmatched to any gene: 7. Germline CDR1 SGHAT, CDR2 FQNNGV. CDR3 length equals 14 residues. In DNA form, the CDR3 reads TGTGCCAGCAGCCAGCTGGACAGGGGGGGTGAGCAGTTCTTC. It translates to CASSQLDRGGEQFF. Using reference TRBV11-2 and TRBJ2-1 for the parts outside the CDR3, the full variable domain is EAGVAQSPRYKIIEKRQSVAFWCNPISGHATLYWYQQILGQGPKLLIQFQNNGVVDDSQLPKDRFSAERLKGVDSTLKIQPAKLEDSAVYLCASSQLDRGGEQFFGPGTRLTVL.

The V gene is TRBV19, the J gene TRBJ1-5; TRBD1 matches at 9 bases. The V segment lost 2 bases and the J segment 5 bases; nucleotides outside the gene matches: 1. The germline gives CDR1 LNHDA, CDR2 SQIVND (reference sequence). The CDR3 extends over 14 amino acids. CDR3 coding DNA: TGTGCCAGTAGTATAACAGGGGGCGATCAGCCCCAGCATTTT. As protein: CASSITGGDQPQHF.

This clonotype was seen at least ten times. CDR3 region: CASSPDRASWVETQYF. Here the CDR3 DNA reads TGTGCCAGTAGTCCGGACAGGGCCTCGTGGGTAGAGACCCAGTACTTC. The rearrangement links TRBV19 to TRBJ2-5; 8 bases agree with TRBD1. CDR3 length: 16 amino acids. V trimming: 5 bases; J trimming: 4 bases; junction bases outside the gene matches: 12. Germline values: CDR1 LNHDA, CDR2 SQIVND (reference sequence).

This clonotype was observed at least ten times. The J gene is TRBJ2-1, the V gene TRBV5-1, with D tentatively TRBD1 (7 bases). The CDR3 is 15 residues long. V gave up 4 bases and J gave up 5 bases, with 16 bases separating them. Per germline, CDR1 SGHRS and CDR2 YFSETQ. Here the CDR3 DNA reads TGCGCCAGCAGCACGGCGGGACAGACAAACAATGAGCAGTTCTTC. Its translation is CASSTAGQTNNEQFF.

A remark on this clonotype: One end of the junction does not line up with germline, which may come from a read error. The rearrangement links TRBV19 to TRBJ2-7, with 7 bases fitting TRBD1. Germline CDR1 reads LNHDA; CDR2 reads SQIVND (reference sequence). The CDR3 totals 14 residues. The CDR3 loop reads CVSRGQVGAYEKYF. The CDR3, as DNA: TGTGTCAGTAGAGGACAGGTCGGAGCCTACGAGAAGTACTTC. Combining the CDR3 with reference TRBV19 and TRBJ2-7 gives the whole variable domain DGGITQSPKYLFRKEGQNVTLSCEQNLNHDAMYWYRQDPGQGLRLIYYSQIVNDFQKGDIAEGYSVSREKKESFPLTVTSAQKNPTAFYLCVSRGQVGAYEKYFGPGTRLTVT.

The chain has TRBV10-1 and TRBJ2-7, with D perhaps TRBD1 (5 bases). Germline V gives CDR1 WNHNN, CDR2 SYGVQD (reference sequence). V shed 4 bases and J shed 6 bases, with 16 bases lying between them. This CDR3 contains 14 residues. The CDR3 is CASSGQLGTSEQYF. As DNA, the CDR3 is TGCGCCAGCAGTGGACAGCTAGGTACCTCCGAGCAGTACTTC.